The sample holds a few counts of the clone carrying this T cell receptor beta chain. The antigen remains undetermined. This sample was taken from a study of beta chain features in type 1 diabetes. Findings of the study overall: Within each of all four CD4+ subsets, Type 1 diabetes patients had TCRB CDR3s that were moderately but significantly shorter. Insertion counts at VDJ junctions were lower in type 1 diabetes patients, who also showed more deletions there.

The whole isolated RNA underwent reverse transcription, so sequencing captured expressed TCRB transcripts. Produced via immunoSEQ multiplex PCR; TCRdb's table is partial and in-frame only. This sample has nearly 350,000 clones, with about a tenth found just once. The germline gives CDR1 SGHAT, CDR2 FQNNGV. CDR3 length: 17 residues. Trimming cost V 2 bases and J 0 bases, with 14 bases left between them. The V and J genes are TRBV11-2 and TRBJ2-1; D perhaps matches TRBD2 (7 bases). Specimen: central memory CD4+ T cells from blood. This clonotype originated in a man aged 30 to 45 with type 1 diabetes. For the CDR3, the DNA is TGTGCCAGCAGCTTAATGGGGGGGCTTAGCTCCTACAATGAGCAGTTCTTC. It yields the protein CASSLMGGLSSYNEQFF. Variable domain in full (rest from reference TRBV11-2 and TRBJ2-1): EAGVAQSPRYKIIEKRQSVAFWCNPISGHATLYWYQQILGQGPKLLIQFQNNGVVDDSQLPKDRFSAERLKGVDSTLKIQPAKLEDSAVYLCASSLMGGLSSYNEQFFGPGTRLTVL.